This TCR beta chain was sequenced in a study of shared clonotypes between healthy human individuals. Study-wide results and caveats: When naive CD4 clonotypes were compared across a few donors, roughly 4.9% were shared.

CDR3 size: 15 residues. Germline trimming cut 0 bases from V and 3 bases from J; bases unmatched to any gene: 6. CDR1 and CDR2 (germline): SGDLS, YYNGEE. In the case of this clone: Its antigen is as yet unknown.

Naive CD45RA+ and memory CD45RA-negative subsets were split from CD4+ cells. Genomic DNA belonging to each subset was distributed in equal measure over several immunoSEQ plates. Original processing notes: With immunoSEQ giving junction-only sequences and no quality scores, filtering differed. Sequencing was performed with immunoSEQ multiplex PCR; in TCRdb, only in-frame clones are kept and a portion is missing. The DNA gave D and trimming, while V, J and clone size come from that table. The sample includes 2,500,000 or so clones, about nine tenths of them seen just once. This chain connects TRBV9 to TRBJ2-7; 7 bases fit TRBD1. This sequence was found in a man aged 18 to 29 in good health. Some clones in this sample may be carry-over from other donors' samples. The specimen was naive CD4+ T cells from PBMCs. Documented subset: CD45RA+ positively selected. CDR3 in amino acids: CASSVATGSGYEQYF. The CDR3, as DNA: TGTGCCAGCAGCGTAGCGACAGGGAGTGGCTACGAGCAGTACTTC. The entire variable domain, with the rest obtained from reference TRBV9 and TRBJ2-7, is as follows: DSGVTQTPKHLITATGQRVTLRCSPRSGDLSVYWYQQSLDQGLQFLIQYYNGEERAKGNILERFSAQQFPDLHSELNLSSLELGDSALYFCASSVATGSGYEQYFGPGTRLTVT.